This TCR beta chain was found in a study of blood T cell repertoires in COVID-19 (dated by TCRdb to 2018 to 2020). In the study overall: The collaborator samples originated in the United States, Italy and Spain and spanned the acute and convalescent phases of COVID-19. Where available, HLA class I and class II types were taken from metadata supplied by the sample provider and were not determined by assay-based typing. The material from the prospective study consisted of cDNA or gDNA derived from T cells, B-cell-depleted T cells, or PBMCs. The samples were drawn from the first 160 participants of the ongoing ImmuneRACE study and from 1,254 subjects provided by 6 global collaborators. The dataset comprised deeply sampled blood TCRbeta repertoires from subjects exposed to, actively infected with, or recovered from COVID-19. Sample metadata almost always included a de-identified subject ID, COVID-19 status, age in years and sex. A freely available public database, intended as a resource for researchers studying the immune response to SARS-CoV-2, is where the repertoires were released. Results the study describes overall, beyond this receptor: Clinical and demographic metadata were provided uncurated, with the amount varying by source and participant.

Each collaborating institution followed its own protocols to collect whole blood in K2EDTA tubes. Collaborator samples were shipped for TCRbeta analysis as frozen whole blood, isolated PBMCs, or DNA extracted from either sample type. Comment on this clone: Its antigen remains unidentified. No base-level quality is on record; no much larger clone is a single base apart.

TCRbeta CDR3 regions were amplified from genomic DNA by means of the immunoSEQ Assay, a bias-controlled multiplex PCR. The authors processed their data as follows. The number of nucleated cells in each sample was estimated from the amplification of reference gene primers within the assay. To quantify the absolute abundance of each unique TCRbeta CDR3 rearrangement, sequence reads were collapsed and filtered. For each sample, productive Simpson clonality was calculated by taking the square root of Simpson's diversity index across productive rearrangements. Entries here come from immuneACCESS through TCRdb and include only in-frame sequences with V and J called. Some clones fail to appear in such tables; in the studies checked, an unresolved V gene covers under half of the shortfall, and the cause of the remainder is unknown. The V and J calls and clone size are taken from that table; D and trimming were inferred from the DNA. The sample table contains around 260,000 clones; only one count was recorded for more than 75% of them. The ten largest clones take up less than 3% of the sample.

This TCR was sampled from a woman in her forties or fifties with acute or convalescent COVID-19. Material: peripheral blood.

In nucleotide form, the sequence is TGTGCCAGCAGTTCAGGGCAAATTATGAACACTGAAGCTTTCTTT. Translated, this is CASSSGQIMNTEAFF. The rearranged segments are TRBV7-3 and TRBJ1-1; matching of 5 bases hints at TRBD1 as the D gene. The germline ends are 14 bases apart after V is trimmed by 6 bases and J by 0 bases. Sequences SGHTA (CDR1) and FQGTGA (CDR2) are obtained from the germline V gene. There are 15 amino acids in the CDR3, from cysteine to phenylalanine inclusive. Only the CDR3 DNA stays, 45 bases, in frame from base 1. When the CDR3 is completed using the reference TRBV7-3 and TRBJ1-1 genes on either side, the full variable domain is GAGVSQTPSNKVTEKGKYVELRCDPISGHTALYWYRQSLGQGPEFLIYFQGTGAADDSGLPNDRFFAVRPEGSVSTLKIQRTERGDSAVYLCASSSGQIMNTEAFFGQGTRLTVV.